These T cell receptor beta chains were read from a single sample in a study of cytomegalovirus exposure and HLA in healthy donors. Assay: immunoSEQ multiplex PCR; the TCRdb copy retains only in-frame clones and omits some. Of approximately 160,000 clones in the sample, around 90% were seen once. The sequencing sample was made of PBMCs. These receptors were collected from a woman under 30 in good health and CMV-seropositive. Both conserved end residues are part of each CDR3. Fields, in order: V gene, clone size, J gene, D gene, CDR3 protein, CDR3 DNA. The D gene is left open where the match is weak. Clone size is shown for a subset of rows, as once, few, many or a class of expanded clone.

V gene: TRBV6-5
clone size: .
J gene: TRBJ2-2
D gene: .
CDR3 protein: CASSYLDSTGELFF
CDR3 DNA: TGTGCCAGCAGTTACTTGGACAGCACCGGGGAGCTGTTTTTT

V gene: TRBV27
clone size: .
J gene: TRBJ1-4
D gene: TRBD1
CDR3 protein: CASSLTAGGLLFF
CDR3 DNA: TGTGCCAGCAGTCTTACAGCAGGGGGCTTACTGTTTTTT

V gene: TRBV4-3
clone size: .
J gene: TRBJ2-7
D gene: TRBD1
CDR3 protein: CASSQDDRDYEQYF
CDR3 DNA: TGCGCCAGCAGCCAAGATGACAGGGACTACGAGCAGTACTTC

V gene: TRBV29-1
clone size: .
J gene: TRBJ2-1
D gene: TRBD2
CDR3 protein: CSVGGGVWNEQFF
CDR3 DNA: TGCAGCGTGGGCGGGGGGGTCTGGAATGAGCAGTTCTTC

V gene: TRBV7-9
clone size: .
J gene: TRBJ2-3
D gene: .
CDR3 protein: CASSLPSTLPNTDTQYF
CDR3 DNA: TGTGCCAGCAGCTTACCCTCGACACTCCCAAACACAGATACGCAGTATTTT

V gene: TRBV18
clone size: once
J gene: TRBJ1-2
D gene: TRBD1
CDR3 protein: CASSPKGQGADGYTF
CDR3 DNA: TGTGCCAGCTCACCAAAAGGACAGGGGGCGGATGGCTACACCTTC

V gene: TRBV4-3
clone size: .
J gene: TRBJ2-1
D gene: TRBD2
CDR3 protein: CASSLLAESSYNEQFF
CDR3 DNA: TGCGCCAGCAGCCTGCTAGCGGAGAGCTCCTACAATGAGCAGTTCTTC

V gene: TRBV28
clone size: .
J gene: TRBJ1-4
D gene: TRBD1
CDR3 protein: CASSSTGGAEEKLFF
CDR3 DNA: TGTGCCAGCAGTTCTACAGGGGGGGCTGAGGAAAAACTGTTTTTT

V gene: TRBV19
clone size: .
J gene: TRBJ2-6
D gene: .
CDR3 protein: CASSIDRGLSGANVLTF
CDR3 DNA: TGTGCCAGTAGTATAGACAGGGGCCTCTCTGGGGCCAACGTCCTGACTTTC

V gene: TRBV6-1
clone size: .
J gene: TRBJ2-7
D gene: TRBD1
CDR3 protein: CASREKDRGNYEQYF
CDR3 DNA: TGTGCCAGCAGAGAGAAAGACAGGGGGAACTACGAGCAGTACTTC